This TCR beta chain was retrieved from a study of T cells in Graves' hyperthyroidism and ophthalmopathy (dated by TCRdb to between 2018 and 2021). Broadly, across the study: To identify TCR V-J signatures that set the groups apart, the researchers used a discovery cohort of 90 to 100 patients, made up of approximately 43 with Graves' ophthalmopathy and 57 with stable Graves' hyperthyroidism. In addition, the study compared T-cell repertoires in thyroid tissue and in blood from five to seven Graves' hyperthyroidism patients. For training and testing, the approximately 97 patients in the discovery cohort were randomly divided in a 7:3 ratio. Prospective prediction of ophthalmopathy was tested in an independent validation cohort of 18 to 20 hyperthyroidism patients and 15 to 17 patients who later progressed to ophthalmopathy. The paper reports TCR Vbeta CDR3 sequencing of some 140 peripheral blood samples: 43 ophthalmopathy, roughly 74 hyperthyroidism and around 17 progressor patients. After sampling, hyperthyroidism patients received methimazole starting at 30 mg daily, and ophthalmopathy patients received high-dose intravenous methylprednisolone. Findings and caveats that apply to the study as a whole: Most expanded thyroid clonotypes (frequency above 0.001) were also found in blood, which suggests that blood repertoires may mirror thyroid immune responses. In cross-validation, a model built on a 13 V-J signature told ophthalmopathy apart from stable hyperthyroidism with 87.88% sensitivity and about 81% specificity, and in testing the same model reached 80%/75%. Sample size was not statistically predetermined, and investigators were not blinded to group allocation. In validation, progression to ophthalmopathy was predicted by the model with 70.59% sensitivity and just over 72% specificity, a median of around 5.9 months before onset.

Concerning this clonotype itself: The antigen it binds to is not known. Qualities for individual bases were not recorded, and no much larger clone is one base off.

The TCR beta CDR3 regions were amplified from RNA transcripts. For the first round of RT-PCR on the TCR CDR3, the HTBI primer set was used together with the Qiagen OneStep RT-PCR kit. A second multiplex PCR round built the libraries, followed by size selection and purification. The libraries were sequenced on an Illumina HiSeq2000 using paired-end 100 bp reads. The authors' pipeline ran thus. SOAPnuke was used to process the raw data, with reads discarded if the reads contained adapters or uncalled bases, had a mean Phred below 15, or lacked an exact constant-primer or identifier match. High-quality paired reads were merged using COPE v1.2.5, and each unique nucleotide sequence was defined as a clonotype. MiTCR v1.1 was used to align clonotypes to the IMGT TRBV, TRBD and TRBJ reference segments. The analysis included only V-J combinations with a frequency above 0.0001, which together covered about 99% of the repertoires. A TCS score was defined as the ratio between F50 (clonal expansion) and ExV (chaos), using BLOSUM62-based TCRdist between CDR3 peptides within each V-J. Welch's t-statistics and random forest reduced roughly 500 V-J features to about 13, which were used in a naive Bayes classifier (R e1071). TCRdb redid the processing of the public reads, applying fastp at Q25 and MiXCR, and retained in-frame beta chains. Each record represents a unique CDR3 protein, reported with the most common genes and DNA among its rows. TCRdb's processing, not the authors', yielded these V and J calls. Here the sample has 560,000 or so distinct CDR3 sequences; around 42% occur a single time. The ten largest clones capture just over 8% of the sample.

Stable Graves' hyperthyroidism was defined as the absence of progression to ophthalmopathy over 18 months of follow-up. Hyperthyroidism patients were newly diagnosed, with disease duration under 2 months, and aged 18 to 65 years. Patients with uncontrolled infections, other autoimmune diseases, pregnancy or lactation were excluded. Diagnoses were established on the basis of clinical symptoms, serum thyroxine and TRAb, thyroid ultrasound, and orbital computed tomography. Total RNA was extracted using Trizol reagent, and RNA quality was assessed on an Agilent 2100 Bioanalyzer. The germline V gene yields KGHDR for CDR1 and SFDVKD for CDR2. Including cysteine and phenylalanine, the CDR3 has 16 amino acids. Only CDR3 DNA is held: 48 bases, read in frame from base 1. The trim is 4 bases for V and 3 bases for J, with a gap of 18 bases between the germline ends.

The sequencing sample was made of peripheral blood or thyroid tissue (not recorded which). This receptor chain uses TRBV24-1 and TRBJ2-7; TRBD2 is perhaps the D gene, given 5 matching bases. The source is a woman aged 18-29 years with Graves' hyperthyroidism. Donor details come from another sample of the same person, matched by shared clones. The CDR3 corresponds to CATSESSRGRRYEQYF. The nucleotides read TGTGCCACCAGTGAATCTAGCCGCGGCCGACGCTACGAGCAGTACTTC.